The next 24 T cell receptor beta chains were all read from a single sample in a study of T cells after yellow fever vaccination. TCRdb re-derived calls from the 5' RACE reads in MiXCR, one entry per CDR3 protein. This table has about 150,000 distinct CDR3 sequences, about 6.9% appearing once. The sample consisted of CD4+ T cells sorted from PBMCs, taken 10 days after the yellow fever booster vaccination. Receptors originate from a young man who received the YFV17D yellow fever vaccine.

This clonotype was counted at least ten times. The J gene is TRBJ2-1, the V gene TRBV11-1; tentative D call: TRBD2 (6 bases). The CDR3 is 15 residues long. CDR1 is SGHAT and CDR2 is FQDESV in the germline V gene (reference sequence). Deletions cut 5 bases from V and 10 bases from J, with 21 bases between. CDR3 coding DNA: TGTGCCAGCAGCCTTAATGTAGCGGCGACGTTGGAGCAGTTCTTC. Residues: CASSLNVAATLEQFF. The whole variable domain, remainder taken from reference TRBV11-1 and TRBJ2-1, is EAEVAQSPRYKITEKSQAVAFWCDPISGHATLYWYRQILGQGPELLVQFQDESVVDDSQLPKDRFSAERLKGVDSTLKIQPAELGDSAMYLCASSLNVAATLEQFFGPGTRLTVL.

This clonotype showed up many times. CDR3 nucleotide sequence: TGTGCCACCAGCAGGGCTGGTAGCTACGAGCAGTACTTC. This gives the protein CATSRAGSYEQYF. This chain links TRBV15 with TRBJ2-7; D is unresolved. This CDR3 has 13 amino acids. Germline V lookup: CDR1 LNHNV, CDR2 YYDKDF (reference sequence). The ends were cut back, 3 bases at V and 3 bases at J, with 9 bases in the middle.

This clonotype was picked up many times. The chain is built from TRBV7-9 and TRBJ1-4; unclear D gene. V dropped 5 bases and J dropped 7 bases, with 11 bases sitting between them. The CDR3 has 13 residues. The germline V gene encodes CDR1 SEHNR and CDR2 FQNEAQ (reference sequence). CDR3 bases: TGTGCCAGCAGCCGGGGTTTCGGTGAAAAACTGTTTTTT. Protein: CASSRGFGEKLFF.

There are many counts of this clonotype. The chain links TRBV5-1 to TRBJ2-1, with D possibly matching TRBD1 (5 bases). CDR1 and CDR2 from the germline V gene are SGHRS and YFSETQ. CDR3 size: 15 residues. V lost 4 bases to trimming and J lost 4 bases, with 15 bases between them. This CDR3 reads CASSDNPAGYNEQFF. The CDR3 region has the DNA TGCGCCAGCAGCGATAACCCCGCAGGGTACAATGAGCAGTTCTTC.

The sample holds many counts of this clonotype. The V gene is TRBV7-3, the J gene TRBJ2-5; unclear D gene. The CDR3 spans 13 residues. Germline values: CDR1 SGHTA, CDR2 FQGTGA. V was shortened by 5 bases and J by 7 bases, with 14 bases between the two germline ends. The CDR3 sequence: CASSPGSVGTQYF. CDR3 bases: TGTGCCAGCAGCCCCGGGTCAGTTGGGACCCAGTACTTC.

This clonotype occurred many times. J is TRBJ1-1 and V is TRBV10-3; D call uncertain. The CDR3 has 14 amino acids. V gave up 2 bases and J gave up 0 bases, with 7 bases separating them. Per the germline V gene, CDR1 is ENHRY and CDR2 is SYGVKD. The CDR3 region is CAISEGTLNTEAFF. The CDR3, as DNA: TGTGCCATCAGTGAGGGCACACTGAACACTGAAGCTTTCTTT.

This clonotype was seen repeatedly, ten times or more. The genes are TRBV9 and TRBJ2-3; D tentatively reads TRBD1 or TRBD2 (5 bases each). Germline V lookup: CDR1 SGDLS, CDR2 YYNGEE. V lost 3 bases, J lost 0 bases, and 26 bases lay in between. This CDR3 is 20 amino acids long. CDR3 sequence: CASSAGPGPRTLSSTDTQYF. The CDR3 nucleotides are TGTGCCAGCAGCGCGGGCCCGGGACCAAGGACTCTTTCTAGCACAGATACGCAGTATTTT.

The CDR3 sequence is CSATAGSSYEQYF. The CDR3 DNA sequence: TGCAGTGCAACGGCTGGGAGCTCCTACGAGCAGTACTTC. This chain joins TRBV20-1 and TRBJ2-7, with D maybe TRBD2 (5 bases). In germline, CDR1 is DFQATT, CDR2 SNEGSKA (reference sequence). V was cut by 6 bases and J by 0 bases, with 12 bases left in between. The CDR3 consists of 13 residues.

This clonotype was seen ten or more times. The V call is TRBV7-2, the J call TRBJ2-2; D is unresolved. Trimming took off 1 base at V and 6 bases at J, with 12 bases between the two ends. The CDR3 is made up of 15 amino acids. CDR1 is SGHTA and CDR2 is FQGNSA in the germline V gene. The CDR3 DNA sequence: TGTGCCAGCAGCTTAGGCAGGTCCTTAGCCGGGGAGCTGTTTTTT. Translated, it gives CASSLGRSLAGELFF.

Ten or more counts support this clonotype. CDR3 protein: CASSGTGSYGYTF. The DNA of the CDR3 is TGCGCCAGCTCGGGGACAGGGTCGTATGGCTACACCTTC. The chain recombines TRBV5-1 with TRBJ1-2; 9 nucleotides align to TRBD1. The germline gives CDR1 SGHRS, CDR2 YFSETQ. The CDR3 has 13 amino acids. V lost 7 bases, J lost 5 bases, and 6 bases stayed unmatched.

The sample holds many counts of this clonotype. The V call is TRBV7-6, the J call TRBJ2-3; 8 bases are shared with TRBD2. The CDR3 sequence is 17 residues long. V gave up 3 bases and J gave up 4 bases; unmatched junction bases: 12. CDR1 is SGHVS and CDR2 is FNYEAQ in the germline V gene. The CDR3, as DNA: TGTGCCAGCAGCTTGATGGGCAGCGGGAGATCTTCAGATACGCAGTATTTT. This translates into CASSLMGSGRSSDTQYF. Variable domain in full (rest from reference TRBV7-6 and TRBJ2-3): GAGVSQSPRYKVTKRGQDVALRCDPISGHVSLYWYRQALGQGPEFLTYFNYEAQQDKSGLPNDRFSAERPEGSISTLTIQRTEQRDSAMYRCASSLMGSGRSSDTQYFGPGTRLTVL.

At least ten counts were recorded for this clonotype. The rearrangement links TRBV5-6 to TRBJ2-7; 7 positions agree with TRBD2. Germline-derived CDR1 and CDR2 are SGHDT and YYEEEE. Trimming took 4 bases from V and 1 from J; bases not matched to a gene: 11. This CDR3 has 16 residues. The CDR3 loop reads CASSIRMTSRSYEQYF. The CDR3 nucleotides read TGTGCCAGCAGCATCCGGATGACTAGCCGTTCCTACGAGCAGTACTTC.

This clonotype was seen repeatedly, ten times or more. The rearrangement joins TRBV5-1 to TRBJ2-3; TRBD2 aligns across 7 bases. The J segment lost 0 bases and the V segment lost 0 bases, leaving 4 bases of the junction unmatched. From germline, CDR1 is SGHRS and CDR2 YFSETQ. The CDR3 runs to 16 residues. The CDR3 loop reads CASSLGPSGSTDTQYF. The CDR3 coding sequence is TGCGCCAGCAGCTTGGGGCCTAGCGGTAGCACAGATACGCAGTATTTT.

The rearrangement links TRBV5-1 to TRBJ1-5; D gene ambiguous. The CDR3 is made up of 13 amino acids. From germline, CDR1 is SGHRS and CDR2 YFSETQ. Trimming pared 4 bases from V and 5 bases from J, leaving 10 bases between. The CDR3 DNA sequence: TGCGCCAGCAGCCATGATACGGATCAGCCCCAGCATTTT. It is translated as CASSHDTDQPQHF. The whole variable domain, remainder taken from reference TRBV5-1 and TRBJ1-5, is KAGVTQTPRYLIKTRGQQVTLSCSPISGHRSVSWYQQTPGQGLQFLFEYFSETQRNKGNFPGRFSGRQFSNSRSEMNVSTLELGDSALYLCASSHDTDQPQHFGDGTRLSIL.

The chain recombines TRBV20-1 with TRBJ1-4; TRBD1 agrees at 11 bases. Germline CDR1 is DFQATT and CDR2 is SNEGSKA (reference sequence). The CDR3 is made up of 18 amino acids. Unmatched junction bases numbered 14, after V lost 4 bases and J lost 4 bases. DNA for the CDR3: TGCAGTGCTAATCCGACCAGGACAGGGGGCCCCGGTAATGAAAAACTGTTTTTT. Its translation: CSANPTRTGGPGNEKLFF.

This clonotype was observed at least ten times. V is TRBV20-1 and J is TRBJ1-5; D not resolved. Germline V gene sequence: CDR1 DFQATT, CDR2 SNEGSKA (reference sequence). The CDR3 has 14 amino acids. Deletions cut 3 bases from V and 4 bases from J, with 13 bases between. CDR3 region: CSAREPIVNQPQHF. In DNA, the CDR3 is TGCAGTGCTAGGGAGCCCATCGTTAATCAGCCCCAGCATTTT.

This clonotype has at least ten counts. The chain combines TRBV7-2 with TRBJ2-5; 8 nucleotides match TRBD1. Germline CDR1 SGHTA, CDR2 FQGNSA. Trimming took 5 bases from V and 4 from J; bases not matched to a gene: 9. CDR3 length: 15 amino acids. CDR3 DNA sequence: TGTGCCAGCAGCCTTCAGGGGGCGCGGGGAGAGACCCAGTACTTC. This encodes CASSLQGARGETQYF.

This clonotype was picked up many times. The rearrangement links TRBV20-1 to TRBJ2-7; 7 nucleotides line up with TRBD2. V gave up 3 bases and J gave up 4 bases; unmatched junction bases: 9. This CDR3 is 14 amino acids long. The germline CDR1 and CDR2 sequences are DFQATT and SNEGSKA (reference sequence). The CDR3 sequence: CSASKGRGTYEQYF. The CDR3 DNA sequence: TGCAGTGCTAGTAAAGGGAGGGGAACTTACGAGCAGTACTTC.

This clonotype was seen repeatedly, ten times or more. The V and J genes are TRBV11-2 and TRBJ2-3; 8 bases agree with TRBD1. There are 19 residues in the CDR3. Germline CDR1 SGHAT, CDR2 FQNNGV. The junction had 17 bases not matched to a gene; V was cut back by 5 bases and J by 1 base. CDR3 DNA: TGTGCCAGCAGCGGCTCTAGGGGCCCAGGGGGCTTAGGCACAGATACGCAGTATTTT. This gives the protein CASSGSRGPGGLGTDTQYF.

This clonotype was recorded many times. J is TRBJ2-1 and V is TRBV11-2; 8 nucleotides agree with TRBD2. Germline assignment: CDR1 SGHAT and CDR2 FQNNGV. V trimming: 5 bases; J trimming: 5 bases; junction bases outside the gene matches: 17. This CDR3 is 18 amino acids long. The CDR3 is CASSPSGTRVHQNNEQFF. CDR3 DNA: TGTGCCAGCAGCCCCTCCGGGACTAGAGTTCACCAAAACAATGAGCAGTTCTTC.

This clonotype was counted at least ten times. J is TRBJ1-1 and V is TRBV7-3; no reliable D call. The CDR3 has 13 amino acids. Trimming shortened V by 3 bases and J by 4 bases, and 9 bases separated the two germline ends. The germline gives CDR1 SGHTA, CDR2 FQGTGA. The CDR3 loop is CASSFTRGTEAFF. CDR3 in DNA: TGTGCCAGCAGCTTTACTCGGGGCACTGAAGCTTTCTTT.

This clonotype appeared many times. One junction end does not reproduce the germline sequence, and a read error may be involved. The rearrangement links TRBV7-8 to TRBJ1-2, with 8 bases identical to TRBD1. This CDR3 has 14 residues. The germline V gene has CDR1 SGHVS and CDR2 FQNEAQ. Here the CDR3 DNA reads TGTGCCAGCAGCTCACAGGGGGACGACTATAGCTACACCTTC. Its protein product is CASSSQGDDYSYTF.

This clonotype was picked up many times. The chain employs TRBV7-2 and TRBJ2-5; TRBD2 agrees at 12 bases. The CDR3 is 17 amino acids. Germline V gives CDR1 SGHTA, CDR2 FQGNSA. The V segment lost 2 bases and the J segment 2 bases; nucleotides outside the gene matches: 6. Written as DNA, the CDR3 is TGTGCCAGCAGCTTATCGGCTAGCGGGAGGGGGCAAGAGACCCAGTACTTC. It is translated as CASSLSASGRGQETQYF.

This clonotype was seen repeatedly, ten times or more. The chain has TRBV7-6 and TRBJ2-5; D ambiguous. Germline CDR1 is SGHVS and CDR2 is FNYEAQ. V lost 0 bases and J lost 2, with 7 bases in between. There are 14 residues in the CDR3. The CDR3 region has the DNA TGTGCCAGCAGCTTAGCTCGGCAACAAGAGACCCAGTACTTC. It translates to CASSLARQQETQYF.